Listed below are T cell receptor beta chains from one sample, sequenced in a study of control samples from healthy donors and cancer patients. Sequenced by immunoSEQ multiplex PCR; TCRdb stores in-frame clones only, minus some. The sample yields 40,000 to 50,000 clones, less than 95% seen once. The sequencing sample was made of blood. The receptors originated from a man in his 60s in good health. CDR3s include the opening cysteine and the closing phenylalanine or tryptophan. D genes are given only for firm matches. Not all rows give a size; the values are once, few, many and, for expanded clones, a class.

DNA: TGTGCCAGCTCACGACAGGGTAGCACAGATACGCAGTATTTT
CDR3: CASSRQGSTDTQYF
D: TRBD1
size: once
J: TRBJ2-3
V: TRBV19

DNA: TGTGCCAGCAGTTTAATATTTCCGCGGACAGGGGATCGGAATGAGCAGTTCTTC
CDR3: CASSLIFPRTGDRNEQFF
D: TRBD1
size: -
J: TRBJ2-1
V: TRBV28

DNA: TGTGCCAGCAGCTACTCCCGGGCCCTCCAAGAGACCCAGTACTTC
CDR3: CASSYSRALQETQYF
D: -
size: -
J: TRBJ2-5
V: TRBV7-2

DNA: TGTGCCAGCTCGTTTGGGACGGAGCAGTTCTTC
CDR3: CASSFGTEQFF
D: -
size: -
J: TRBJ2-1
V: TRBV18

DNA: TGTGCCAGCAGCCTCCAGACTAGCGGGAGTTTCTACGAGCAGTACTTC
CDR3: CASSLQTSGSFYEQYF
D: TRBD2
size: -
J: TRBJ2-7
V: TRBV7-6

DNA: TGTGCCAGCAGCGTGGGAAGGGGCACAGATACGCAGTATTTT
CDR3: CASSVGRGTDTQYF
D: -
size: -
J: TRBJ2-3
V: TRBV11-3

DNA: TGTGCCACCAGCATGGGGTCGGGGGGGGAGACCCAGTACTTC
CDR3: CATSMGSGGETQYF
D: TRBD2
size: -
J: TRBJ2-5
V: TRBV15

DNA: TGTGCCAGAAGCACCACCCCGCGGACAGGGGGAGATGGCTACACCTTC
CDR3: CARSTTPRTGGDGYTF
D: TRBD1
size: -
J: TRBJ1-2
V: TRBV5-3

DNA: TGTGCCGGTGGACAGATCTACGAGCAGTACTTC
CDR3: CAGGQIYEQYF
D: -
size: -
J: TRBJ2-7
V: TRBV6-5

DNA: TGCGCCAGCAGCCAAGAGAGGGGTAGCGGGAGGGCCCGGGAGACCCAGTACTTC
CDR3: CASSQERGSGRARETQYF
D: TRBD2
size: -
J: TRBJ2-5
V: TRBV4-1

DNA: TGTGCCACCAGTGACTCAATTGGGGAGACCCAGTACTTC
CDR3: CATSDSIGETQYF
D: -
size: -
J: TRBJ2-5
V: TRBV24-1

DNA: TGCAGCGCTCCGGGCCAAATGAACACTGAAGCTTTCTTT
CDR3: CSAPGQMNTEAFF
D: -
size: medium-sized
J: TRBJ1-1
V: TRBV29-1

DNA: TGTGCCAGTACGACAGGGGCTGAAGCTTTCTTT
CDR3: CASTTGAEAFF
D: TRBD1
size: -
J: TRBJ1-1
V: TRBV19

DNA: TGTGCCACCAGTGACCGGACAGGGCTTGGAGAGACCCAGTACTTC
CDR3: CATSDRTGLGETQYF
D: TRBD1
size: -
J: TRBJ2-5
V: TRBV24-1

DNA: TGTGCCAGCTCACCACCCCCTTACTCTGGAAACACCATATATTTT
CDR3: CASSPPPYSGNTIYF
D: -
size: -
J: TRBJ1-3
V: TRBV18

DNA: TGTGCCAGCAGTGGATCCGGGACAGAGTACGAGCAGTACTTC
CDR3: CASSGSGTEYEQYF
D: TRBD1
size: -
J: TRBJ2-7
V: TRBV9

DNA: TGTGCCATCAGTGAGTTTGGACAGGGGAAGGGATCCTATAATTCACCCCTCCACTTT
CDR3: CAISEFGQGKGSYNSPLHF
D: TRBD1
size: -
J: TRBJ1-6
V: TRBV10-3

DNA: TGTGCCAGCACTAGGGACAGGGAAGAGACCCAGTACTTC
CDR3: CASTRDREETQYF
D: TRBD1
size: -
J: TRBJ2-5
V: TRBV12-3/TRBV12-4

DNA: TGTGCCAGCAGTCCAAACCCGGGACTGAGACAAGAGACCCAGTACTTC
CDR3: CASSPNPGLRQETQYF
D: -
size: once
J: TRBJ2-5
V: TRBV27

DNA: TGTGCCAGCAGCCCCACTGGGAGCCCGGGGGAGCAGTACTTC
CDR3: CASSPTGSPGEQYF
D: -
size: -
J: TRBJ2-7
V: TRBV7-6

DNA: TGTGCCAGCAGTGAGACTAGCGGGAGGGCCGTGGATACGCAGTATTTT
CDR3: CASSETSGRAVDTQYF
D: TRBD2
size: -
J: TRBJ2-3
V: TRBV6-1

DNA: TGTGCCAGCAGTCTAGGTTGGGATACGCAGTATTTT
CDR3: CASSLGWDTQYF
D: -
size: -
J: TRBJ2-3
V: TRBV12-3/TRBV12-4

DNA: TGTGCCAGCAGTTTCGAGGGCCCCTACGAGCAGTACTTC
CDR3: CASSFEGPYEQYF
D: -
size: -
J: TRBJ2-7
V: TRBV28

DNA: TGTGCCAGCAGTGGATGGGGGAACACTGAAGCTTTCTTT
CDR3: CASSGWGNTEAFF
D: -
size: -
J: TRBJ1-1
V: TRBV25-1

DNA: TGTGCCAGCAGCACCGGGACTAGCGGGATTTACAATGAGCAGTTCTTC
CDR3: CASSTGTSGIYNEQFF
D: TRBD2
size: -
J: TRBJ2-1
V: TRBV9

DNA: TGTGCCAGCAGCTTGGTTCGGCAGGGGGCGGCGGGCTACACCTTC
CDR3: CASSLVRQGAAGYTF
D: TRBD1
size: -
J: TRBJ1-2
V: TRBV5-4

DNA: TGTGCCAGCAGTTTACGGCAGTCCACCGGGGAGCTGTTTTTT
CDR3: CASSLRQSTGELFF
D: -
size: -
J: TRBJ2-2
V: TRBV28

DNA: TGTGCCAGCAGTCTGACAGGGGGTCGAGACGGGGAGCTGTTTTTT
CDR3: CASSLTGGRDGELFF
D: TRBD1
size: -
J: TRBJ2-2
V: TRBV28

DNA: TGTGCCAGCAGTGGCTGGGGGGCCGGGGAGCTGTTTTTT
CDR3: CASSGWGAGELFF
D: -
size: -
J: TRBJ2-2
V: TRBV27

DNA: TGTGCCAGCAGACTAGCGGGAGGGCTGGAGACCCAGTACTTC
CDR3: CASRLAGGLETQYF
D: TRBD2
size: -
J: TRBJ2-5
V: TRBV3-1/TRBV3-2

DNA: TGTGCCACCGCCGAGGGCTCCTACAATGAGCAGTTCTTC
CDR3: CATAEGSYNEQFF
D: -
size: -
J: TRBJ2-1
V: TRBV24-1

DNA: TGTGCCAGCAGTGAAAATTCGGGGGCAGCATGGGGTACGCAGTATTTT
CDR3: CASSENSGAAWGTQYF
D: -
size: -
J: TRBJ2-3
V: TRBV6-1

DNA: TGCAGCGTTGGGGGCGGCCATGGTCAGCCCCAGCATTTT
CDR3: CSVGGGHGQPQHF
D: -
size: -
J: TRBJ1-5
V: TRBV29-1

DNA: TGTGCCATCTCGGGACAGGAGAACACTGAAGCTTTCTTT
CDR3: CAISGQENTEAFF
D: TRBD1
size: -
J: TRBJ1-1
V: TRBV10-3

DNA: TGTGCCAGCATGTGGCAGTTGGGGCTAAATTCACCCCTCCACTTT
CDR3: CASMWQLGLNSPLHF
D: -
size: -
J: TRBJ1-6
V: TRBV2

DNA: TGTGCCAGCAGTGAAGCCCAGGGGTTTATCGATACGCAGTATTTT
CDR3: CASSEAQGFIDTQYF
D: -
size: -
J: TRBJ2-3
V: TRBV2

DNA: TGTGCCAGCTCACCAACTGGGGGCTATAATCAGCCCCAGCATTTT
CDR3: CASSPTGGYNQPQHF
D: -
size: -
J: TRBJ1-5
V: TRBV18

DNA: TGTGCCAGCAGCCAACAGGGAAAAGAAAAACTGTTTTTT
CDR3: CASSQQGKEKLFF
D: -
size: -
J: TRBJ1-4
V: TRBV3-1/TRBV3-2

DNA: TGTGCCATCAGTGAGGGGGGGGTCCTAGCCCAGCCCCAGCATTTT
CDR3: CAISEGGVLAQPQHF
D: -
size: -
J: TRBJ1-5
V: TRBV10-3

DNA: TGTGCCAGCAGTTCCTCAGCGGTCCCAAATGAAAAACTGTTTTTT
CDR3: CASSSSAVPNEKLFF
D: -
size: -
J: TRBJ1-4
V: TRBV6-5

DNA: TGTGCCAGCAGCCCGATAGCGGGAGGCCACGAGCAGTACTTC
CDR3: CASSPIAGGHEQYF
D: TRBD2
size: once
J: TRBJ2-7
V: TRBV7-2

DNA: TGTGCCAGCGGACTAGGCACAGATACGCAGTATTTT
CDR3: CASGLGTDTQYF
D: TRBD2
size: -
J: TRBJ2-3
V: TRBV2

DNA: TGTGCCAGCAGCAGAGGAGGGACGACCGGAAGAAATACGCAGTATTTT
CDR3: CASSRGGTTGRNTQYF
D: -
size: -
J: TRBJ2-3
V: TRBV27

DNA: TGCGCCAGCTCAGACCGGGACGGAGCCTACGAGCAGTACTTC
CDR3: CASSDRDGAYEQYF
D: -
size: few
J: TRBJ2-7
V: TRBV5-1

DNA: TGTGCCAGCAGTAACTTGGCTTCCTACGAGCAGTACTTC
CDR3: CASSNLASYEQYF
D: -
size: -
J: TRBJ2-7
V: TRBV27

DNA: TGCGCCAGCAGTAGAGGGGGAGAGGAAGGGAATGAGCAGTTCTTC
CDR3: CASSRGGEEGNEQFF
D: -
size: -
J: TRBJ2-1
V: TRBV5-1

DNA: TGTGCCAGCAGCCAAGACAGGGGTTACAGCTCCTACGAGCAGTACTTC
CDR3: CASSQDRGYSSYEQYF
D: -
size: -
J: TRBJ2-7
V: TRBV4-2

DNA: TGTGCCACCAGTGATTACACCGGGACAGCTTTAGAGCAGTTCTTC
CDR3: CATSDYTGTALEQFF
D: TRBD1
size: -
J: TRBJ2-1
V: TRBV24-1

DNA: TGTGCCAGCAGCAGAACCGGGACAGCCTATGGCTACACCTTC
CDR3: CASSRTGTAYGYTF
D: TRBD1
size: -
J: TRBJ1-2
V: TRBV11-1

DNA: TGTGCCAGCAGCTTAGAAAGGACTAGTATCTCCTACGAGCAGTACTTC
CDR3: CASSLERTSISYEQYF
D: TRBD2
size: -
J: TRBJ2-7
V: TRBV7-9

DNA: TGTGCCAGCAGCTTAGTTGGTCTAGCGGGAGGAACGGCGGAGACCCAGTACTTC
CDR3: CASSLVGLAGGTAETQYF
D: TRBD2
size: -
J: TRBJ2-5
V: TRBV7-6

DNA: TGTGCCAGCAGCTCGAGGGGCGCAGAGACCCAGTACTTC
CDR3: CASSSRGAETQYF
D: -
size: -
J: TRBJ2-5
V: TRBV7-9

DNA: TGTGCCAGCAGCGCCCCCAACTATGGCTACACCTTC
CDR3: CASSAPNYGYTF
D: -
size: -
J: TRBJ1-2
V: TRBV14

DNA: TGTGCCAGTAGTACCAGGGGGGAGACCGGGGAGCTGTTTTTT
CDR3: CASSTRGETGELFF
D: -
size: -
J: TRBJ2-2
V: TRBV19

DNA: TGTGCCAGCAGCTTAGATGGGGGCGGGGATACGCAGTATTTT
CDR3: CASSLDGGGDTQYF
D: -
size: -
J: TRBJ2-3
V: TRBV11-3

DNA: TGTGCCAGCAGCTTGGCGCCAGGTCCCGCTAGCAATCAGCCCCAGCATTTT
CDR3: CASSLAPGPASNQPQHF
D: -
size: once
J: TRBJ1-5
V: TRBV5-6

DNA: TGTGCCAGCAGTTTATGGGGGGGGAATCAGCCCCAGCATTTT
CDR3: CASSLWGGNQPQHF
D: -
size: once
J: TRBJ1-5
V: TRBV28

DNA: TGTGCCAGCAGGTGGACAGGGGGCTCGGAGGGCTACACCTTC
CDR3: CASRWTGGSEGYTF
D: TRBD1
size: -
J: TRBJ1-2
V: TRBV6-4